A selection of T cell receptor beta chains follows, all from one sample in a study of CD4 T cells in relation to SARS-CoV-2 and coronaviruses. The repertoire was sequenced with immunoSEQ multiplex PCR; TCRdb's copy has only in-frame clones and lacks some. The data show roughly 30,000 clones, roughly 76% seen once. Their recognized antigens are unknown. The sequenced sample was memory CD4+ T cells from PBMCs, cultured in vitro. The source of these receptors is an adult with COVID-19. The CDR3 runs from the conserved cysteine through the conserved F or W. The D gene is left open where the match is weak. Clone size is shown for a subset of rows, as once, few, many or a class of expanded clone.

J gene,V gene,D gene,clone size,CDR3 protein,CDR3 DNA
TRBJ2-3,TRBV6-5,.,.,CASSYSKRQDTQYF,TGTGCCAGCAGTTACTCGAAAAGGCAGGATACGCAGTATTTT
TRBJ2-2,TRBV5-5,.,few,CASSSAGTFTGELFF,TGTGCCAGCAGCTCTGCTGGGACTTTCACCGGGGAGCTGTTTTTT
TRBJ2-2,TRBV2,TRBD1,.,CASRRGTGDFSGELFF,TGTGCCAGCAGACGTGGGACAGGGGATTTCAGCGGGGAGCTGTTTTTT
TRBJ2-7,TRBV6-1,.,.,CASSEGQASSYEQYF,TGTGCCAGCAGTGAAGGACAGGCGAGCTCCTACGAGCAGTACTTC
TRBJ2-2,TRBV7-2,.,.,CASSLVGTRGNTGELFF,TGTGCCAGCAGCTTAGTGGGGACGAGGGGGAACACCGGGGAGCTGTTTTTT
TRBJ2-1,TRBV28,TRBD2,.,CASSSPSGPRGYNEQFF,TGTGCCAGCAGTTCCCCTAGCGGCCCCCGGGGGTACAATGAGCAGTTCTTC
TRBJ1-1,TRBV3-1/TRBV3-2,.,.,CASSQGGRENTEAFF,TGTGCCAGCAGCCAGGGGGGGCGGGAGAACACTGAAGCTTTCTTT
TRBJ2-1,TRBV5-4,.,few,CASSLGHRSYNEQFF,TGTGCCAGCAGCTTAGGGCACCGCTCCTACAATGAGCAGTTCTTC
TRBJ2-5,TRBV28,.,.,CASRDSRIGGRETQYF,TGTGCCAGCAGAGATTCCCGGATAGGGGGGCGGGAGACCCAGTACTTC
TRBJ2-1,TRBV28,.,once,CASTSVRASYNEQFF,TGTGCCAGCACGTCGGTGAGGGCCTCCTACAATGAGCAGTTCTTC
TRBJ1-1,TRBV11-2,.,.,CASSLSQGNTEAFF,TGTGCCAGCAGCTTATCACAGGGCAACACTGAAGCTTTCTTT
TRBJ2-5,TRBV6-5,.,.,CASTDRETQYF,TGTGCCAGCACGGATCGGGAGACCCAGTACTTC
TRBJ2-3,TRBV6-2/TRBV6-3,TRBD2,.,CASSYLRTSGSTDTQYF,TGTGCCAGCAGTTACTTAAGGACTAGCGGGAGCACAGATACGCAGTATTTT
TRBJ2-1,TRBV7-9,.,.,CASSSQRGGRVRNEQFF,TGTGCCAGCAGCTCCCAGAGGGGGGGGCGCGTACGCAATGAGCAGTTCTTC
TRBJ2-2,TRBV7-2,.,.,CASSLGGTGELFF,TGTGCCAGCAGCTTGGGTGGGACCGGGGAGCTGTTTTTT
TRBJ1-2,TRBV15,.,.,CATSRVRTGNRGYTF,TGTGCCACCAGCAGAGTTCGGACGGGAAACAGAGGCTACACCTTC
TRBJ2-1,TRBV14,.,.,CASSQDQWGIVNNEQFF,TGTGCCAGCAGCCAAGATCAATGGGGCATAGTTAACAATGAGCAGTTCTTC
TRBJ2-7,TRBV28,.,.,CASSLQGGRYEQYF,TGTGCCAGCAGTTTACAAGGGGGACGGTACGAGCAGTACTTC
TRBJ2-7,TRBV5-1,TRBD1,few,CASSLGQGSPYEQYF,TGCGCCAGCAGCTTGGGACAGGGGAGTCCCTACGAGCAGTACTTC
TRBJ2-2,TRBV9,.,.,CASSLRGSPNTGELFF,TGTGCCAGCAGCCTCAGGGGTAGCCCTAACACCGGGGAGCTGTTTTTT
TRBJ2-2,TRBV15,TRBD2,.,CAAGSGTNTGELFF,TGTGCCGCCGGAAGCGGGACGAACACCGGGGAGCTGTTTTTT
TRBJ2-7,TRBV19,TRBD2,.,CASSIRGGRGDSYEQYF,TGTGCCAGTAGTATCCGGGGGGGCAGGGGCGACTCCTACGAGCAGTACTTC
TRBJ2-3,TRBV19,TRBD2,.,CASSRTSGRDTQYF,TGTGCCAGTAGTAGGACTAGCGGGAGAGATACGCAGTATTTT
TRBJ1-1,TRBV7-9,.,.,CASSSAGRKNTEAFF,TGTGCCAGCAGCTCGGCGGGAAGGAAGAACACTGAAGCTTTCTTT
TRBJ2-4,TRBV6-5,TRBD2,.,CASRVAGEDIQYF,TGTGCCAGCAGAGTAGCGGGAGAGGACATTCAGTACTTC
TRBJ2-3,TRBV11-2,.,.,CASSLDDVSSGATDTQYF,TGTGCCAGCAGCTTAGATGATGTATCGAGCGGAGCCACAGATACGCAGTATTTT
TRBJ1-1,TRBV15,TRBD1,.,CATSRVPGTGEAFF,TGTGCCACCAGCAGAGTCCCCGGGACAGGCGAAGCTTTCTTT
TRBJ2-7,TRBV3-1/TRBV3-2,.,few,CASSQDYTSYEQYF,TGTGCCAGCAGCCAAGACTACACATCCTACGAGCAGTACTTC
TRBJ1-5,TRBV6-2/TRBV6-3,.,once,CASSYRQGEGQPQHF,TGTGCCAGCAGTTACCGGCAGGGAGAAGGTCAGCCCCAGCATTTT
TRBJ2-3,TRBV19,TRBD1,.,CASSIQGVGTDTQYF,TGTGCCAGTAGTATACAGGGGGTGGGCACAGATACGCAGTATTTT
TRBJ2-3,TRBV18,.,.,CASSRDTQYF,TGTGCCAGCTCACGAGATACGCAGTATTTT
TRBJ2-3,TRBV3-1/TRBV3-2,TRBD1,.,CASSPESGTGADTQYF,TGTGCCAGCAGTCCCGAATCCGGGACAGGGGCAGATACGCAGTATTTT
TRBJ1-2,TRBV14,.,.,CASSQVAGAGYGYTF,TGTGCCAGCAGCCAAGTGGCGGGGGCTGGTTATGGCTACACCTTC
TRBJ2-5,TRBV6-1,TRBD2,.,CASSEAPSGVQETQYF,TGTGCCAGCAGTGAAGCGCCTAGCGGGGTCCAAGAGACCCAGTACTTC
TRBJ2-7,TRBV7-2,.,.,CASSLAVGLAYEQYF,TGTGCCAGCAGCTTAGCAGTTGGTCTAGCCTACGAGCAGTACTTC
TRBJ2-3,TRBV29-1,.,.,CSVAGSVNTQYF,TGCAGCGTTGCGGGGTCCGTAAATACGCAGTATTTT
TRBJ1-5,TRBV19,.,.,CASSLWVVGQPQHF,TGTGCCAGTAGTCTCTGGGTTGTGGGACAGCCCCAGCATTTT
TRBJ1-2,TRBV6-6,.,.,CASSYSTDLDGYTF,TGTGCCAGCAGTTACTCGACAGACCTAGATGGCTACACCTTC
TRBJ2-2,TRBV5-8,.,.,CASSRQGRANTGELFF,TGTGCCAGCAGCCGACAAGGACGCGCTAACACCGGGGAGCTGTTTTTT
TRBJ2-7,TRBV7-9,.,.,CASSPIAVNYEQYF,TGTGCCAGCAGTCCAATAGCGGTCAACTACGAGCAGTACTTC
TRBJ1-5,TRBV18,.,once,CASSLEQGNNQPQHF,TGTGCCAGCTCACTCGAACAGGGAAACAATCAGCCCCAGCATTTT
TRBJ1-1,TRBV12-3/TRBV12-4,.,.,CASSFGGNTEAFF,TGTGCCAGCAGTTTCGGCGGGAACACTGAAGCTTTCTTT
TRBJ2-7,TRBV5-6,.,.,CASSLVVTPYSYEQYF,TGTGCCAGCAGCTTGGTAGTGACACCCTACTCCTACGAGCAGTACTTC
TRBJ2-1,TRBV5-1,TRBD2,.,CASSSKTSVPEQFF,TGCGCCAGCAGCTCAAAGACTAGCGTACCTGAGCAGTTCTTC
TRBJ2-3,TRBV18,TRBD2,.,CASSPTSGVSFTDTQYF,TGTGCCAGCTCACCGACTAGCGGCGTCTCTTTCACAGATACGCAGTATTTT
TRBJ2-2,TRBV6-5,.,.,CASSYGLTGELFF,TGTGCCAGCAGTTACGGCCTCACCGGGGAGCTGTTTTTT
TRBJ2-1,TRBV4-3,.,few,CASSQESVRRVFSDSYNEQFF,TGCGCCAGCAGCCAAGAATCGGTCCGACGGGTATTTTCAGACTCCTACAATGAGCAGTTCTTC
TRBJ1-6,TRBV10-3,.,.,CAIGSGSSYNSPLHF,TGTGCCATCGGATCAGGGAGCTCCTATAATTCACCCCTCCACTTT
TRBJ2-5,TRBV5-6,.,.,CASSLALGKQETQYF,TGTGCCAGCAGCTTGGCATTGGGCAAACAAGAGACCCAGTACTTC
TRBJ2-7,TRBV28,TRBD2,few,CASTWRRESSYEQYF,TGTGCCAGCACCTGGCGGCGGGAGAGCTCCTACGAGCAGTACTTC
TRBJ2-5,TRBV5-4,.,.,CASSLVGTNLETQYF,TGTGCCAGCAGCTTGGTGGGGACAAACTTGGAGACCCAGTACTTC
TRBJ1-1,TRBV19,TRBD1,few,CASSWDRVMPEAFF,TGTGCCAGTAGCTGGGACAGGGTTATGCCTGAAGCTTTCTTT
TRBJ2-1,TRBV9,.,.,CASSLGGASSYNEQFF,TGTGCCAGCAGCCTAGGTGGAGCTTCGTCTTACAATGAGCAGTTCTTC
TRBJ2-5,TRBV18,.,.,CASSPQTEILQETQYF,TGTGCCAGCTCCCCCCAGACCGAAATTCTCCAAGAGACCCAGTACTTC
TRBJ2-7,TRBV18,.,.,CASSLNSGYEQYF,TGTGCCAGCTCCCTCAACTCGGGTTACGAGCAGTACTTC
TRBJ2-4,TRBV27,.,.,CATANGALAKNIQYF,TGTGCCACCGCGAACGGGGCCCTAGCCAAAAACATTCAGTACTTC
TRBJ1-2,TRBV7-9,.,.,CASSLGAGVQCYTF,TGTGCCAGCAGCTTAGGGGCAGGGGTACAGTGCTACACCTTC
TRBJ2-7,TRBV3-1/TRBV3-2,.,.,CASSQAALEQYF,TGTGCCAGCAGCCAAGCGGCCCTTGAGCAGTACTTC